This T cell receptor beta chain comes out of a study of CD4 T cells in relation to SARS-CoV-2 and coronaviruses. Libraries were prepared by immunoSEQ multiplex PCR; TCRdb keeps only in-frame clonotypes and omits some of them. The sample gives fewer than 25,000 clones, around 68% of which show up once; around 19% is in the top ten. Before the COVID-19 pandemic, during about 2010-2018, CD4+ T cells were taken from unexposed donors. The cells were cultured for less than twelve days before CD4+ T cells were isolated. Testing used SARS-CoV-2 S/N and four cold-coronavirus spikes on unexposed-donor CD4+ T cells, cells permitting. Approximately 2 million PBMCs per well were cultured with approximately 10 IU/ml IL-2. Study-level points and caveats: Compared with monoreactive clones, crossreactive clones showed significantly weaker SARS-CoV-2 expansion.

This clone was counted a few times. The antigen is not known. This same CDR3 is encoded by further DNA sequences in the sample. CDR3 length: 13 residues. V dropped 5 bases and J dropped 1 base, with 8 bases sitting between them. Germline loops: CDR1 LNHDA, CDR2 SQIVND (reference sequence). Sequencing input: CD4+ T cells from PBMCs, cultured in vitro. The sequence was collected from a human donor in good health. This chain joins TRBV19 and TRBJ1-1; D is unresolved. The CDR3 DNA follows: TGTGCCAGTAGTTATACGGGGAACACTGAAGCTTTCTTT. This sequence encodes CASSYTGNTEAFF.